This T cell receptor beta chain was sequenced during a study of T cell repertoires in aging, cancer and after chemotherapy. Study-wide results and limits: In cancer patients, declining TCR diversity with age involved lost richness and lost evenness. Lymphoid organ infiltration in hematological cancer patients may impair thymic emigration or peripheral T cell expansion. Across the chemotherapy interval, each cancer cohort showed higher median generation probability, suggesting thymic rebound.

To note about this clonotype: Its antigen is unknown.

Multiplex touch-down PCR with TRB-A/B primers amplified rearranged V-D-J TRB sequences. A single record per CDR3 protein comes from TCRdb applying MiXCR to the multiplex PCR reads. The data contain approximately 2,700 distinct CDR3 sequences, 35% to 45% of them seen just once; the ten biggest clones take up less than 55%. CDR3 length equals 14 residues. Germline V gives CDR1 SGHDT, CDR2 YYEEEE. V lost 1 base and J lost 5, with 12 bases in between. The template was genomic DNA from peripheral blood, not RNA. The chain has TRBV5-6 and TRBJ2-5; D unclear. Sequencing input: blood. This sequence was found in a human donor with a blood cancer. The CDR3 DNA is TGTGCCAGCAGCTTGTCCCCAGTGGTTGAGACCCAGTACTTC. It translates to CASSLSPVVETQYF.